These 5 T cell receptor beta chains were sequenced from one sample in a study of T-cell memory formation after mild COVID-19. TCRdb re-called the 5' RACE reads with MiXCR, one entry per CDR3 protein. The profile shows more than 150,000 distinct CDR3 sequences, around 18% of them singletons. The sample was PBMCs or a T cell subset sorted from them (not recorded which). These receptors originate from a man aged 18 to 30 who had mild COVID-19 (a few samples of this study predate the infection). Cell type and time point are not known.

This clonotype was counted a few times. The genes are TRBV7-2 and TRBJ2-1; D uncertain. Germline-derived CDR1 and CDR2 are SGHTA and FQGNSA. V dropped 5 bases and J dropped 3 bases, with 11 bases sitting between them. CDR3 length: 14 residues. CDR3 sequence (DNA): TGTGCCAGCAGCGGTACGGTTGTCTACAATGAGCAGTTCTTC. Translation gives CASSGTVVYNEQFF.

Ten or more counts support this clonotype. The chain couples TRBV29-1 to TRBJ1-1, with D possibly TRBD1 on 5 matching bases. The CDR3 has 12 residues. Per germline, CDR1 SQVTM and CDR2 ANQGSEA. V lost 7 bases and J 7 bases, leaving 16 bases between the germline ends. CDR3 in amino acids: CSAKEGPREAFF. CDR3 bases: TGCAGCGCCAAAGAGGGGCCACGTGAAGCTTTCTTT.

This clonotype has more than one count but fewer than ten. The V gene is TRBV15, the J gene TRBJ1-2; D gene ambiguous. The CDR3 runs to 15 residues. The V and J ends lost 0 bases and 4 bases respectively, with 12 bases between them. In germline, CDR1 is LNHNV, CDR2 YYDKDF (reference sequence). For the CDR3, the DNA is TGTGCCACCAGCAGAGATCCCGGACGCGCCTATGGCTACACCTTC. Its protein is CATSRDPGRAYGYTF.

This clonotype occurred a few times. This chain joins TRBV7-9 and TRBJ1-1; a weak D match, TRBD1 (6 bases). This CDR3 is built from 16 residues. V lost 1 base and J lost 3, with 15 bases in between. Germline CDR1 is SEHNR and CDR2 is FQNEAQ (reference sequence). CDR3 DNA: TGTGCCAGCAGCTTAGGGGATGGGGGGCCGGACACTGAAGCTTTCTTT. It translates to CASSLGDGGPDTEAFF.

This clonotype has a handful of counts. The chain has TRBV5-6 and TRBJ2-1; D gene ambiguous. The V gene's germline CDR1 is SGHDT and CDR2 YYEEEE. This CDR3 region has 11 residues. V lost 7 bases and J lost 13, with 15 bases in between. CDR3 sequence (DNA): TGTGCCAGCCGTGGCCAGGCAGCCCAGTTCTTC. The encoded protein is CASRGQAAQFF.